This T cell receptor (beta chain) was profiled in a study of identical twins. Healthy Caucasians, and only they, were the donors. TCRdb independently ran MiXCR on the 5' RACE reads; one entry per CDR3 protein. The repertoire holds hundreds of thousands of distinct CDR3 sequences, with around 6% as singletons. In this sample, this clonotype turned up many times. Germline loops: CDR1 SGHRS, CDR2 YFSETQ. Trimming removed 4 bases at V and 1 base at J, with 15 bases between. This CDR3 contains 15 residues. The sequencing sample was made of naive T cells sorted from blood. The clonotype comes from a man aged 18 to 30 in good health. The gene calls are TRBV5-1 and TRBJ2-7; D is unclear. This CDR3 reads CASSPSPTSSYEQYF. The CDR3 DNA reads TGCGCCAGCAGCCCATCACCGACAAGTTCCTACGAGCAGTACTTC. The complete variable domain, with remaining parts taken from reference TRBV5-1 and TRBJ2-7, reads KAGVTQTPRYLIKTRGQQVTLSCSPISGHRSVSWYQQTPGQGLQFLFEYFSETQRNKGNFPGRFSGRQFSNSRSEMNVSTLELGDSALYLCASSPSPTSSYEQYFGPGTRLTVT.